A selection of T cell receptor beta chains follows, all from one sample in a study of cytomegalovirus exposure and HLA in healthy donors. Profiled with immunoSEQ multiplex PCR; TCRdb holds only in-frame clones, not every one. The data contain about 160,000 clones, 82% of them singletons. The sequencing input was PBMCs. These receptors were taken from a male donor in good health and CMV-seropositive. CDR3s leave out the opening cysteine and the closing phenylalanine or tryptophan. Fields, in order: D gene, clone size, V gene, J gene, CDR3 protein. D genes are given only for firm matches. Rows may omit the clone size; those that give it use once, few, many or a size class.

D gene: -; clone size: -; V gene: TRBV30; J gene: TRBJ1-5; CDR3 protein: AWSRQADQPQH
D gene: TRBD1; clone size: few; V gene: TRBV5-6; J gene: TRBJ1-1; CDR3 protein: ASDSSDRVNEAF
D gene: TRBD1; clone size: -; V gene: TRBV28; J gene: TRBJ1-2; CDR3 protein: ASSSTGGANYGYT
D gene: -; clone size: -; V gene: TRBV5-5; J gene: TRBJ1-1; CDR3 protein: ASKVRVLNTEAF
D gene: -; clone size: -; V gene: TRBV5-1; J gene: TRBJ1-1; CDR3 protein: ASSRTGGGMNTEAF
D gene: -; clone size: -; V gene: TRBV30; J gene: TRBJ1-1; CDR3 protein: AWTPGGTDTEAF
D gene: TRBD1; clone size: once; V gene: TRBV5-1; J gene: TRBJ1-4; CDR3 protein: ASSPLGGASEKLF
D gene: -; clone size: -; V gene: TRBV28; J gene: TRBJ2-4; CDR3 protein: ASSYETKGAGKNIQY
D gene: -; clone size: -; V gene: TRBV10-2; J gene: TRBJ2-2; CDR3 protein: ASSEGRGFSDNTGELF
D gene: -; clone size: -; V gene: TRBV5-8; J gene: TRBJ2-7; CDR3 protein: ASSRLATGEQY
D gene: -; clone size: -; V gene: TRBV7-8; J gene: TRBJ2-1; CDR3 protein: ASSFASWFGEQF
D gene: TRBD1; clone size: -; V gene: TRBV18; J gene: TRBJ1-1; CDR3 protein: ASSPSDRDPEAF
D gene: -; clone size: -; V gene: TRBV2; J gene: TRBJ1-5; CDR3 protein: ASSEVWLPQH
D gene: -; clone size: -; V gene: TRBV30; J gene: TRBJ2-3; CDR3 protein: AWTVLDTQY
D gene: TRBD1; clone size: few; V gene: TRBV19; J gene: TRBJ2-7; CDR3 protein: ASSPTATQGVQY
D gene: -; clone size: few; V gene: TRBV19; J gene: TRBJ2-7; CDR3 protein: ASSTYYEQY
D gene: -; clone size: -; V gene: TRBV28; J gene: TRBJ2-7; CDR3 protein: ASSGLPLAKQY
D gene: TRBD1; clone size: -; V gene: TRBV19; J gene: TRBJ1-5; CDR3 protein: ASSIRGQAGNQPQH
D gene: -; clone size: few; V gene: TRBV7-2; J gene: TRBJ1-6; CDR3 protein: ASSLVPGGNSPLH
D gene: TRBD2; clone size: -; V gene: TRBV7-2; J gene: TRBJ2-1; CDR3 protein: ASSSEVAGSNEQF
D gene: -; clone size: -; V gene: TRBV6-1; J gene: TRBJ1-5; CDR3 protein: ASSGLGGSNQPQH
D gene: -; clone size: -; V gene: TRBV2; J gene: TRBJ1-5; CDR3 protein: ASSEVVMAGYQPQH
D gene: TRBD1; clone size: -; V gene: TRBV19; J gene: TRBJ2-7; CDR3 protein: ASRVGGEPYEQY
D gene: TRBD1; clone size: -; V gene: TRBV7-8; J gene: TRBJ2-1; CDR3 protein: ASSQGQYNEQF
D gene: TRBD2; clone size: -; V gene: TRBV19; J gene: TRBJ2-1; CDR3 protein: ASSTSGSSYNEQF
D gene: -; clone size: -; V gene: TRBV11-2; J gene: TRBJ2-5; CDR3 protein: ASSFRGGETQY
D gene: -; clone size: -; V gene: TRBV14; J gene: TRBJ2-6; CDR3 protein: ASSPSDILSGANVLT
D gene: -; clone size: -; V gene: TRBV5-1; J gene: TRBJ2-7; CDR3 protein: ASSLGGTGNSYEQY
D gene: -; clone size: -; V gene: TRBV7-9; J gene: TRBJ1-5; CDR3 protein: ASSGSGDQPQH
D gene: TRBD2; clone size: -; V gene: TRBV5-1; J gene: TRBJ2-5; CDR3 protein: ASSMGLAGVSGETQY
D gene: -; clone size: -; V gene: TRBV7-9; J gene: TRBJ1-1; CDR3 protein: ASSPWGGTNTEAF
D gene: -; clone size: -; V gene: TRBV11-3; J gene: TRBJ2-7; CDR3 protein: ASSSDTSSYEQY